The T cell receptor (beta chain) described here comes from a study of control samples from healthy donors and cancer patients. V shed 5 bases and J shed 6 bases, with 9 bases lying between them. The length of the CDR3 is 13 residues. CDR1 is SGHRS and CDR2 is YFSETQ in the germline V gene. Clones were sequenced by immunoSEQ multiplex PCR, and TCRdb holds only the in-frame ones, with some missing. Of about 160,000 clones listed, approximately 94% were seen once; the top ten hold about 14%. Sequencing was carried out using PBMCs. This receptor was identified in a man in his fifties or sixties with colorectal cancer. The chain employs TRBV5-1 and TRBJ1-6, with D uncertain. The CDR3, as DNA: TGCGCCAGCAGTCTGGGGAGTAATTCACCCCTCCACTTT. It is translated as CASSLGSNSPLHF.